The 19 T cell receptor beta chains listed next were all sequenced from one sample in a study of sequential checkpoint blockade in melanoma. Treatment defined: randomized to nivolumab then ipilimumab (arm A) or the reverse (arm B). TCRdb's copy holds only in-frame clones and misses some; the assay was immunoSEQ multiplex PCR. The top ten clones hold approximately 16% of a sample with about 18,000 clones, under 60% of them seen once. This sample comprised CD8+ T cells sorted from blood (inferred from file names), obtained from a patient given nivolumab and ipilimumab in sequence. The source is a human donor with melanoma.

This chain joins TRBV6-5 and TRBJ2-7; D perhaps matches TRBD1 (5 bases). The germline V gene encodes CDR1 MNHEY and CDR2 SVGAGI. The CDR3 length is 14 residues. V was trimmed by 5 bases and J by 7 bases, leaving 18 bases between them. The CDR3 DNA reads TGTGCCAGCAGTCTGGCCCAGACAGCTTGGGAGCAGTACTTC. This gives the protein CASSLAQTAWEQYF.

This chain links TRBV14 with TRBJ2-1; D might be TRBD2 (5 bases). The ends were cut back, 0 bases at V and 8 bases at J, with 8 bases in the middle. CDR1 and CDR2 (germline): SGHDN, FVKESK. The CDR3 extends over 13 amino acids. This CDR3 reads CASSQESEDEQFF. In nucleotides, the CDR3 is TGTGCCAGCAGCCAAGAATCGGAGGATGAGCAGTTCTTC.

CDR3 DNA sequence: TGTGCCAGCAGCGTAGGGGGGGGGCCAATCAATGAGCAGTTCTTC. Its protein is CASSVGGGPINEQFF. The rearrangement links TRBV9 to TRBJ2-1, with a possible D match to TRBD2 (7 bases). V gave up 0 bases and J gave up 6 bases, with 13 bases separating them. The CDR3 runs 15 residues. The germline CDR1 and CDR2 sequences are SGDLS and YYNGEE.

V and J are TRBV6-1 and TRBJ1-1, with 9 positions matching TRBD1. Looked up from germline, CDR1 is MNHNS and CDR2 is SASEGT. V lost 3 bases, J lost 6 bases, and 14 bases stayed unmatched. The CDR3 consists of 17 residues. CDR3 coding DNA: TGTGCCAGCAGTGAGGACGGGACAGGGAACGTTTTGGCTGAAGCTTTCTTT. Translation gives CASSEDGTGNVLAEAFF.

By share, this clone counts as medium-sized (0.01 to 0.1%). V gene TRBV19 combines with J gene TRBJ1-1; maybe TRBD1 (6 bases). The CDR3 consists of 14 residues. Trimming took 4 bases from V and 1 from J, leaving 10 bases between them. In germline, CDR1 is LNHDA, CDR2 SQIVND (reference sequence). CDR3 nucleotide sequence: TGTGCCAGTAGTAAAGGGGGATGGAACACTGAAGCTTTCTTT. Translating it yields CASSKGGWNTEAFF. Based on the CDR3 plus reference TRBV19 and TRBJ1-1, the full variable domain is DGGITQSPKYLFRKEGQNVTLSCEQNLNHDAMYWYRQDPGQGLRLIYYSQIVNDFQKGDIAEGYSVSREKKESFPLTVTSAQKNPTAFYLCASSKGGWNTEAFFGQGTRLTVV.

This rearrangement joins TRBV4-1 to TRBJ2-1, with 7 bases fitting TRBD2. Trimming cost V 0 bases and J 3 bases; bases outside gene matches: 5. This CDR3 is built from 16 residues. Looked up from germline, CDR1 is MGHRA and CDR2 is YSYEKL. The DNA for the CDR3 is TGCGCCAGCAGCCAAGATGGGAGCGGGATCTACAATGAGCAGTTCTTC. Amino acids: CASSQDGSGIYNEQFF.

The gene calls are TRBV19 and TRBJ1-6, with TRBD1 matching over 8 bases. Germline V gives CDR1 LNHDA, CDR2 SQIVND (reference sequence). The ends lost 4 bases at V and 10 bases at J; junction bases unmatched: 9. The CDR3 loop spans 15 amino acids. This CDR3 reads CASSTTGGAGSPLHF. The CDR3 nucleotides are TGTGCCAGTAGTACCACAGGGGGTGCGGGCTCACCCCTCCACTTT.

The gene calls are TRBV7-6 and TRBJ2-6; D perhaps matches TRBD2 (6 bases). Germline CDR1 SGHVS, CDR2 FNYEAQ. The CDR3 is 17 amino acids. Trimming left V 2 bases short and J 4 bases short, with 15 bases between. CDR3 loop: CASSLWAREEGANVLTF. The CDR3 region has the DNA TGTGCCAGCAGCTTATGGGCGAGGGAGGAGGGGGCCAACGTCCTGACTTTC.

The chain recombines TRBV25-1 with TRBJ2-7; 10 nucleotides match TRBD1. This CDR3 contains 15 residues. Unmatched junction bases numbered 6, after V lost 2 bases and J lost 5 bases. Germline V lookup: CDR1 MGHDK, CDR2 SYGVNS. For the CDR3, the DNA is TGTGCCAGCAGTGAACTGACAGGGGGCTTCGACGAGCAGTACTTC. This codes for CASSELTGGFDEQYF.

The gene calls are TRBV5-6 and TRBJ2-1; possible D gene TRBD1, 6 bases. The CDR3 totals 13 residues. Germline V gene sequence: CDR1 SGHDT, CDR2 YYEEEE. The germline V and J ends were trimmed by 3 bases and 2 bases, with 6 bases remaining between them. The CDR3 nucleotides are TGTGCCAGCAGCTGGACAGCCTACAATGAGCAGTTCTTC. Its protein product is CASSWTAYNEQFF. Variable domain in full (rest from reference TRBV5-6 and TRBJ2-1): DAGVTQSPTHLIKTRGQQVTLRCSPKSGHDTVSWYQQALGQGPQFIFQYYEEEERQRGNFPDRFSGHQFPNYSSELNVNALLLGDSALYLCASSWTAYNEQFFGPGTRLTVL.

V is TRBV6-6 and J is TRBJ2-7, with a possible D match to TRBD1 (6 bases). V was clipped by 4 bases and J by 5 bases, with 18 bases between them. CDR3 length: 15 residues. Germline V lookup: CDR1 MNHNY, CDR2 SVGAGI (reference sequence). Here the CDR3 reads CASSSGTRRRDEQYF. For the CDR3, the DNA is TGTGCCAGCAGTTCCGGGACACGTCGAAGGGACGAGCAGTACTTC.

The gene calls are TRBV19 and TRBJ1-1; D possibly corresponds to TRBD1 (5 bases). Deletions cut 6 bases from V and 1 base from J, with 12 bases between. Per germline, CDR1 LNHDA and CDR2 SQIVND (reference sequence). The CDR3 spans 14 residues. The CDR3 nucleotides are TGTGCCAGTAGCCCCCAGGGAGGGAACACTGAAGCTTTCTTT. This codes for CASSPQGGNTEAFF.

The sample holds a few counts of this clone. This chain links TRBV7-6 with TRBJ1-2; 10 bases align to TRBD1. The germline V gene encodes CDR1 SGHVS and CDR2 FNYEAQ. This CDR3 contains 15 residues. V lost 5 bases, J lost 4 bases, and 7 bases stayed unmatched. The DNA for the CDR3 is TGTGCCAGCAGCCTCGGGACAGGGGTTGGCTATGGCTACACCTTC. Translated, it gives CASSLGTGVGYGYTF.

The rearrangement uses TRBV2 and TRBJ1-1; D perhaps matches TRBD1 (6 bases). The ends were cut back, 5 bases at V and 0 bases at J, with 16 bases in the middle. This CDR3 is built from 16 residues. Germline V lookup: CDR1 SNHLY, CDR2 FYNNEI. In DNA, the CDR3 is TGTGCCAGCAGTCAAAGACAGGACGGGGTGAACACTGAAGCTTTCTTT. Translation gives CASSQRQDGVNTEAFF.

This clone turned up a few times. The genes are TRBV28 and TRBJ1-1, with D perhaps TRBD1 (5 bases). With 4 bases removed from V and 4 bases from J, the gap between germline ends came to 13 bases. CDR1 MDHEN and CDR2 SYDVKM come from the germline V gene. CDR3 length: 14 residues. The CDR3 loop reads CASSSSGLGTEAFF. CDR3 DNA sequence: TGTGCCAGCAGTTCGTCAGGGTTGGGCACTGAAGCTTTCTTT.

CDR3 in DNA: TGCAGCGTTCCTCCTAGCGGGAACTACAATGAGCAGTTCTTC. It is translated as CSVPPSGNYNEQFF. V gene TRBV29-1 combines with J gene TRBJ2-1, with 9 bases fitting TRBD2. The CDR3 covers 14 residues. Germline CDR1 and CDR2: SQVTM and ANQGSEA. Trimming at V came to 5 bases and at J to 3 bases, leaving 5 bases not matched to a gene.

This chain links TRBV2 with TRBJ2-1, with 8 nucleotides matching TRBD1. Trimming took 10 bases from V and 7 from J; bases not matched to a gene: 12. The V gene's germline CDR1 is SNHLY and CDR2 FYNNEI. CDR3 length: 14 amino acids. The CDR3 region has the DNA TGTGCCACCTCAGACAGGGGAGTGATGAATGAGCAGTTCTTC. Translating it yields CATSDRGVMNEQFF.

The V gene is TRBV7-2, the J gene TRBJ2-7; 7 positions agree with TRBD2. The CDR3 contains 12 residues. Germline V gene sequence: CDR1 SGHTA, CDR2 FQGNSA. The trim removed 3 bases at V and 9 bases at J, leaving 5 bases unmatched. This CDR3 reads CASSFPAGVQYF. The CDR3 bases are TGTGCCAGCAGCTTTCCTGCGGGGGTGCAGTACTTC.

The chain joins TRBV5-1 to TRBJ2-7; 7 bases align to TRBD2. CDR1 and CDR2 from the germline V gene are SGHRS and YFSETQ. There are 15 residues in the CDR3. Germline trimming cut 0 bases from V and 3 bases from J; bases unmatched to any gene: 6. The CDR3 spells CASSLEVGGGYEQYF. The CDR3 DNA reads as TGCGCCAGCAGCTTGGAAGTGGGGGGGGGCTACGAGCAGTACTTC.